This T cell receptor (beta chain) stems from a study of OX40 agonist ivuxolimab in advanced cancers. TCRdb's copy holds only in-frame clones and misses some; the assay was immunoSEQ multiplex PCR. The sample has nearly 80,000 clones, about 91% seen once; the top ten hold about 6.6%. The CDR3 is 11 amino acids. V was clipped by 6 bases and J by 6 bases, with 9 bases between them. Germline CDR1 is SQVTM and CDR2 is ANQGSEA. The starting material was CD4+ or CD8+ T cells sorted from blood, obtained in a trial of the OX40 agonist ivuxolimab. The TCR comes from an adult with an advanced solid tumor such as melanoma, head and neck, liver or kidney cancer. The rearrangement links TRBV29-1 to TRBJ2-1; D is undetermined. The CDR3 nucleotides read TGCAGCGTCCGAAATGGCAATGAGCAGTTCTTC. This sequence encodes CSVRNGNEQFF.